This T cell receptor beta chain was profiled in a study of blood T cell repertoires in COVID-19. Study background: Acute and convalescent COVID-19 samples came from the United States, Italy and Spain. In each case, the material was cDNA or gDNA derived from T cells, B-cell-depleted T cells, or PBMCs.

Germline CDR1 and CDR2: LGHDT and YNNKEL (reference sequence). Trimming stripped 1 base from V and 5 bases from J, with 11 bases between. CDR3 length equals 14 residues. Original handling: Amplified reference gene primers provided the basis for estimating nucleated cell counts. Libraries were prepared by immunoSEQ multiplex PCR; TCRdb keeps only in-frame clonotypes and omits some of them. That table supplies the V and J calls and clone size; D and trimming were determined from the DNA. Of over 100,000 clones listed, 84% are singletons. This sequence joins TRBV3-1 (or the pseudogene TRBV3-2) and TRBJ1-1; the D gene is possibly TRBD1 (6 bases). This sequence was found in an elderly woman with active or convalescent COVID-19. Material for sequencing was peripheral blood. CDR3 sequence (DNA): TGTGCCAGCAGCCAAGTGGCAGGGGCGACTGAAGCTTTCTTT. It yields the protein CASSQVAGATEAFF.